What follows describes a single T cell receptor (beta chain). The CDR3 runs to 12 residues. CDR1 is SQVTM, CDR2 ANQGSEA, per germline. Trimming stripped 3 bases from V and 8 bases from J, with 11 bases between. The table came from immunoSEQ multiplex PCR; TCRdb's copy has only in-frame clones and leaves some out. The sample holds over 350,000 clones, approximately 90% seen once. This sample was taken from a study of blood T cell repertoires in COVID-19. The rearrangement uses TRBV29-1 and TRBJ2-1; D might be TRBD2 (5 bases). This TCR derives from a woman between 18 and 29 years old who had recovered from COVID-19. The specimen was PBMCs or T cells enriched from blood (not recorded which). The CDR3 nucleotides read TGCAGCGTTGAGGCCAGGCGGGATGAGCAGTTCTTC. This sequence encodes CSVEARRDEQFF.